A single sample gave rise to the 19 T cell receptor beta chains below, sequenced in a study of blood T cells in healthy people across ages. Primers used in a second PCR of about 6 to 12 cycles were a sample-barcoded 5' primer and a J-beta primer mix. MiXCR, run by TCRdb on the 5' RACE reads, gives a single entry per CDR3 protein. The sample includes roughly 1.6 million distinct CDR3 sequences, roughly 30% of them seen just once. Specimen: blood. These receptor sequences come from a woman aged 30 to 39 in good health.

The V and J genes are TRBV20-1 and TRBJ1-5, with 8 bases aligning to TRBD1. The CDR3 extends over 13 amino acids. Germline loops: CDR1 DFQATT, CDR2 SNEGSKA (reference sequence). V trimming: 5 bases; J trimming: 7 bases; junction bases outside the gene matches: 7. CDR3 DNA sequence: TGCAGTGCTCCCTCAGGGGGCAGGCAGCCCCAGCATTTT. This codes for CSAPSGGRQPQHF.

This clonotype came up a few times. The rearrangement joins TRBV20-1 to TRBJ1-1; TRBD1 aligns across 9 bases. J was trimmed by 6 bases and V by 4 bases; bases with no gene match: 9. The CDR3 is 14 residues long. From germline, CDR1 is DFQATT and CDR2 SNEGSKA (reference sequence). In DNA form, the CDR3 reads TGCAGTGCTAAACAGGACAGGGGCCCTTCTGAAGCTTTCTTT. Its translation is CSAKQDRGPSEAFF.

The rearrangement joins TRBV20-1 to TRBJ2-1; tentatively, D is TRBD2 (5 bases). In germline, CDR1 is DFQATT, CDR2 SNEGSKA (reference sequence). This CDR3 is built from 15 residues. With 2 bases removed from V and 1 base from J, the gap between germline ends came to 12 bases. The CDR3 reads CSARLGIKSYNEQFF. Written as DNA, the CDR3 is TGCAGTGCTAGACTCGGGATTAAGTCCTACAATGAGCAGTTCTTC.

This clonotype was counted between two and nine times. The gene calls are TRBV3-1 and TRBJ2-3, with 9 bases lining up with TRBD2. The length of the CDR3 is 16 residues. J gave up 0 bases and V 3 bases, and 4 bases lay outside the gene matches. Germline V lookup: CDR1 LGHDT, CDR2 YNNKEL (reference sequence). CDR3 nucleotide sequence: TGTGCCAGCAGCCACGGACTAGCGATAAGCACAGATACGCAGTATTTT. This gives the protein CASSHGLAISTDTQYF.

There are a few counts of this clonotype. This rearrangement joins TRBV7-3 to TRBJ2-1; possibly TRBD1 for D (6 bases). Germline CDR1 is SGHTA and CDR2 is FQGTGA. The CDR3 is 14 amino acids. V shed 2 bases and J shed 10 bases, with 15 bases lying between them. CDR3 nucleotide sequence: TGTGCCAGCAGCTTATTAGGGGGTCCTTCGGAGCAGTTCTTC. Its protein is CASSLLGGPSEQFF.

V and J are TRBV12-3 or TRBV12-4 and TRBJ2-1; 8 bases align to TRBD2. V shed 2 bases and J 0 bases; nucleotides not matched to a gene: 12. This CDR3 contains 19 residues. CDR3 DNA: TGTGCCAGCAGTTTAAGGTCGGCGGGGGGCTCAAGCTCCTACAATGAGCAGTTCTTC. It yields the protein CASSLRSAGGSSSYNEQFF.

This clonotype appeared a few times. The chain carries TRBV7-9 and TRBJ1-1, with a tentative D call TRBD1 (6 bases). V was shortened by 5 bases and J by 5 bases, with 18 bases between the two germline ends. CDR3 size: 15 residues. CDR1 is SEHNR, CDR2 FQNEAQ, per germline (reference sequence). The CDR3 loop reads CASSREGGARTEAFF. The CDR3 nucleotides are TGTGCCAGCAGCCGCGAAGGGGGGGCGAGGACTGAAGCTTTCTTT.

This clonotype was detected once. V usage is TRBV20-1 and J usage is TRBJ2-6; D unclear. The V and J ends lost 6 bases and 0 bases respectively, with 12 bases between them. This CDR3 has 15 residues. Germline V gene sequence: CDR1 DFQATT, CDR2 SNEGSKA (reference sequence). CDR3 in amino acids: CSAAAGSSGANVLTF. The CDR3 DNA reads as TGCAGTGCCGCCGCAGGAAGCTCTGGGGCCAACGTCCTGACTTTC.

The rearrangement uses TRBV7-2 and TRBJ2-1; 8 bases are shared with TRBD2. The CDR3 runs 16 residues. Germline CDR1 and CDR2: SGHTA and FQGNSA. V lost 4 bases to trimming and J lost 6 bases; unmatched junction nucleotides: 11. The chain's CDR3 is CASSWKSGGGGNEQFF. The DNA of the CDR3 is TGTGCCAGCAGCTGGAAGAGCGGGGGAGGGGGCAATGAGCAGTTCTTC. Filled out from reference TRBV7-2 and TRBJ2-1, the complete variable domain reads GAGVSQSPSNKVTEKGKDVELRCDPISGHTALYWYRQSLGQGLEFLIYFQGNSAPDKSGLPSDRFSAERTGGSVSTLTIQRTQQEDSAVYLCASSWKSGGGGNEQFFGPGTRLTVL.

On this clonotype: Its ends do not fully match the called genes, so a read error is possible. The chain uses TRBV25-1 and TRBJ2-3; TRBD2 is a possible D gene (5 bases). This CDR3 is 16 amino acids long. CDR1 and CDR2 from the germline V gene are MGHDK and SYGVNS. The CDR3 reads CACSDGIVLGTDTQYF. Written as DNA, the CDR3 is TGTGCCTGCAGTGACGGGATCGTATTGGGCACAGATACGCAGTATTTT.

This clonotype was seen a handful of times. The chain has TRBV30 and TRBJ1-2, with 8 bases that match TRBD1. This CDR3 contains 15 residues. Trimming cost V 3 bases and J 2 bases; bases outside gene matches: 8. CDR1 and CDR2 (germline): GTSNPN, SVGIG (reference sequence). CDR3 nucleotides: TGTGCCTGGAGACCAGGGGGCGCGAAGAACTATGGCTACACCTTC. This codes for CAWRPGGAKNYGYTF. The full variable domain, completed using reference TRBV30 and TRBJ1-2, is SQTIHQWPATLVQPVGSPLSLECTVEGTSNPNLYWYRQAAGRGLQLLFYSVGIGQISSEVPQNLSASRPQDRQFILSSKKLLLSDSGFYLCAWRPGGAKNYGYTFGSGTRLTVV.

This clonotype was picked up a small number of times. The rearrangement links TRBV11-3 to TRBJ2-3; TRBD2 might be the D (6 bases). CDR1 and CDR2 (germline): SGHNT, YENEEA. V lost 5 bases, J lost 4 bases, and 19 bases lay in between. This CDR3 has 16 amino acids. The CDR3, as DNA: TGTGCCAGCAGCCCTGGACTCCGGGAGAGTCCAGATACGCAGTATTTT. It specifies CASSPGLRESPDTQYF.

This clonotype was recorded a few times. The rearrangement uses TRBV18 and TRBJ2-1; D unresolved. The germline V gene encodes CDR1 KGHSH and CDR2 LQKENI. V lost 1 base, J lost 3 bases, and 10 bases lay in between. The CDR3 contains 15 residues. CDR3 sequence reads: CASSPRQYLYNEQFF. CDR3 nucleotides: TGTGCCAGCTCACCACGTCAATACCTCTACAATGAGCAGTTCTTC.

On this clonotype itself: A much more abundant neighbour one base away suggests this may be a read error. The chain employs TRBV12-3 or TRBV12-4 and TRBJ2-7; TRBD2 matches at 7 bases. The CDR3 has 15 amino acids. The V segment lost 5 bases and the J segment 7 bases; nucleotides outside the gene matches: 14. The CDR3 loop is CASSPLAGVYNEQYF. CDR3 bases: TGTGCCAGCAGTCCCTTGGCGGGAGTCTACAATGAGCAGTACTTC.

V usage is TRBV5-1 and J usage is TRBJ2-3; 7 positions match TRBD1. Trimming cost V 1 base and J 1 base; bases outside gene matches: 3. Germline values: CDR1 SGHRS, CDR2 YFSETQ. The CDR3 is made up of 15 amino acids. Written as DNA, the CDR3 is TGCGCCAGCAGCTTGTGGGGACAGCGCACAGATACGCAGTATTTT. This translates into CASSLWGQRTDTQYF. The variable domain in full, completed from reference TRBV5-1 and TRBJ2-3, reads KAGVTQTPRYLIKTRGQQVTLSCSPISGHRSVSWYQQTPGQGLQFLFEYFSETQRNKGNFPGRFSGRQFSNSRSEMNVSTLELGDSALYLCASSLWGQRTDTQYFGPGTRLTVL.

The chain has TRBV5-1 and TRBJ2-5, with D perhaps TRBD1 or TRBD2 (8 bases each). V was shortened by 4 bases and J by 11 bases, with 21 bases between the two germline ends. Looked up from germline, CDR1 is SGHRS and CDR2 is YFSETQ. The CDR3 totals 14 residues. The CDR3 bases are TGCGCCAGCAGCACGGACAGGGCCGGGGGGGAGCAGTACTTC. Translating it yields CASSTDRAGGEQYF.

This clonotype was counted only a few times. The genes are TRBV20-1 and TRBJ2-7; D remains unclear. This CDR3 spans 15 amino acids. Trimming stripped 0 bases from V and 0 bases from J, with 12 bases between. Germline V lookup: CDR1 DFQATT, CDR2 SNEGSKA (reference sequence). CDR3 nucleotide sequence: TGCAGTGCTAGAGATTGGAAACGGGCCTCCTACGAGCAGTACTTC. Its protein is CSARDWKRASYEQYF.

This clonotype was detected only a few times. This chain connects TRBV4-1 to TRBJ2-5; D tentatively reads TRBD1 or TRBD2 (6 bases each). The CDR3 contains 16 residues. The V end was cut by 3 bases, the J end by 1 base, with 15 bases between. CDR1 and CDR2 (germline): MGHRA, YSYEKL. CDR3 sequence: CASSHRHRDFQETQYF. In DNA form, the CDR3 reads TGCGCCAGCAGCCACCGCCACAGGGACTTCCAAGAGACCCAGTACTTC.

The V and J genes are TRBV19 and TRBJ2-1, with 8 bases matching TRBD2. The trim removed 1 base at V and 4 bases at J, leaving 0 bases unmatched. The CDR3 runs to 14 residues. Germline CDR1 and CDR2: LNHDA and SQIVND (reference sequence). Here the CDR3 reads CASSIVAGYNEQFF. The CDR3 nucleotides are TGTGCCAGTAGTATAGTAGCGGGGTACAATGAGCAGTTCTTC.